This is a list of T cell receptor beta chains from one sample in a study of cytomegalovirus exposure and HLA in healthy donors. Some clones are missing from TCRdb's copy, which holds only in-frame ones; the method was immunoSEQ multiplex PCR. The sample comprises 250,000 to 350,000 clones, just over 85% of which are singletons, and roughly 4% rests with the top ten. The sequencing input was PBMCs. The source is a man aged 35 to 55 in good health and CMV-seropositive. Each CDR3 is given with its conserved first and last residue. Each record gives: D gene, clone size, V gene, J gene, CDR3 DNA, CDR3 protein. D genes are given only for firm matches. Clone size, where shown, is once, few, many, or a class for clones that have expanded.

d_gene: TRBD1
abundance: -
v_gene: TRBV6-5
j_gene: TRBJ1-2
CDR3nt: TGTGCCAGCAGTTCGGGACAGGGATTAAATGGCTACACCTTC
CDR3aa: CASSSGQGLNGYTF

d_gene: TRBD2
abundance: -
v_gene: TRBV10-3
j_gene: TRBJ2-3
CDR3nt: TGTGCCATCAGCGGGGGGTTTCTTAGCACAGATACGCAGTATTTT
CDR3aa: CAISGGFLSTDTQYF

d_gene: TRBD2
abundance: -
v_gene: TRBV7-2
j_gene: TRBJ2-7
CDR3nt: TGTGCCAGCAGCCTAAGGGTGCTAGCGGGGCTGGGCGAGCAGTACTTC
CDR3aa: CASSLRVLAGLGEQYF

d_gene: TRBD2
abundance: -
v_gene: TRBV9
j_gene: TRBJ2-7
CDR3nt: TGTGCCAGCAGTGGGGGACTAGCGGGAGCCCTCGAGCAGTACTTC
CDR3aa: CASSGGLAGALEQYF

d_gene: -
abundance: -
v_gene: TRBV11-1
j_gene: TRBJ1-2
CDR3nt: TGTGCCAGCAGCCCCTTCCAGGGGCCCAACTATGGCTACACCTTC
CDR3aa: CASSPFQGPNYGYTF

d_gene: TRBD2
abundance: once
v_gene: TRBV4-1
j_gene: TRBJ2-2
CDR3nt: TGCGCCAGCAGCCAAGTCGGGAGGACCGGGGAGCTGTTTTTT
CDR3aa: CASSQVGRTGELFF

d_gene: -
abundance: -
v_gene: TRBV25-1
j_gene: TRBJ1-1
CDR3nt: TGTGCCAGCAGTGATTACAGTGAATTAGAGGCTTTCTTT
CDR3aa: CASSDYSELEAFF

d_gene: TRBD1
abundance: -
v_gene: TRBV28
j_gene: TRBJ1-5
CDR3nt: TGTGCCAGCCTAACACGGGACAGGGGGAGCAATCAGCCCCAGCATTTT
CDR3aa: CASLTRDRGSNQPQHF

d_gene: TRBD2
abundance: -
v_gene: TRBV28
j_gene: TRBJ2-4
CDR3nt: TGTGCCAGCAGCCTAGCGGGAGACGCCAAAAACATTCAGTACTTC
CDR3aa: CASSLAGDAKNIQYF

d_gene: TRBD2
abundance: once
v_gene: TRBV7-2
j_gene: TRBJ2-7
CDR3nt: TGTGCCAGCAGCTTAGCCGCGGGGGTCGGACCCTACGAGCAGTACTTC
CDR3aa: CASSLAAGVGPYEQYF

d_gene: -
abundance: once
v_gene: TRBV28
j_gene: TRBJ1-2
CDR3nt: TGTGCCAGCAGGAGCGGACCGGACGCAGGATCGTACGGCTACACCTTC
CDR3aa: CASRSGPDAGSYGYTF

d_gene: -
abundance: -
v_gene: TRBV5-1
j_gene: TRBJ2-7
CDR3nt: TGCGCCAGCAGCTTGGACGGGGATTTTTCCTACGAGCAGTACTTC
CDR3aa: CASSLDGDFSYEQYF

d_gene: TRBD1
abundance: -
v_gene: TRBV4-2
j_gene: TRBJ1-4
CDR3nt: TGTGCCAGCAACGAGGACAGGGGTTGGGAAAAACTGTTTTTT
CDR3aa: CASNEDRGWEKLFF

d_gene: TRBD1
abundance: -
v_gene: TRBV28
j_gene: TRBJ2-2
CDR3nt: TGTGCCAGCAGACGGACAGGAACCGGGGAGCTGTTTTTT
CDR3aa: CASRRTGTGELFF

d_gene: TRBD1
abundance: -
v_gene: TRBV7-3
j_gene: TRBJ1-1
CDR3nt: TGTGCCAGCAGCGTGACAGGGGGTGACACTGAAGCTTTCTTT
CDR3aa: CASSVTGGDTEAFF

d_gene: -
abundance: -
v_gene: TRBV2
j_gene: TRBJ2-5
CDR3nt: TGTGCCAGACTAGATCGGCTGCGAGAGACCCAGTACTTC
CDR3aa: CARLDRLRETQYF

d_gene: -
abundance: -
v_gene: TRBV9
j_gene: TRBJ2-6
CDR3nt: TGTGCCAGCAGCGTAGCCGGGACTGGGGCCAACGTCCTGACTTTC
CDR3aa: CASSVAGTGANVLTF

d_gene: TRBD1
abundance: -
v_gene: TRBV10-3
j_gene: TRBJ1-2
CDR3nt: TGTGCCATCAGTGAGTCGGTTGGACAGGGTCTCTACTATGGCTACACCTTC
CDR3aa: CAISESVGQGLYYGYTF

d_gene: TRBD2
abundance: -
v_gene: TRBV4-2
j_gene: TRBJ2-1
CDR3nt: TGTGCCAGCAGCCAGCCCCTCCGGGACTACCCGCGGTTGGGCAATGAGCAGTTCTTC
CDR3aa: CASSQPLRDYPRLGNEQFF

d_gene: TRBD1
abundance: -
v_gene: TRBV5-4
j_gene: TRBJ1-1
CDR3nt: TGTGCCAGCAGTTTCGGACAGGGAGACACTGAAGCTTTCTTT
CDR3aa: CASSFGQGDTEAFF

d_gene: TRBD1
abundance: -
v_gene: TRBV6-1
j_gene: TRBJ1-1
CDR3nt: TGTGCCAGCAGTGAAGCGCCAGGGGGGGCTTTCTTT
CDR3aa: CASSEAPGGAFF

d_gene: -
abundance: -
v_gene: TRBV27
j_gene: TRBJ2-7
CDR3nt: TGTGCCAGCAGCCGGGGGACAGCTTACGAGCAGTACTTC
CDR3aa: CASSRGTAYEQYF

d_gene: TRBD1
abundance: -
v_gene: TRBV27
j_gene: TRBJ1-5
CDR3nt: TGTGCCAGCAGAGCCGGGACAGGGTATAGCAATCAGCCCCAGCATTTT
CDR3aa: CASRAGTGYSNQPQHF

d_gene: -
abundance: -
v_gene: TRBV7-2
j_gene: TRBJ2-1
CDR3nt: TGTGCCAGCAGCTCCACCGGGACTTCATACAATGAGCAGTTCTTC
CDR3aa: CASSSTGTSYNEQFF

d_gene: -
abundance: once
v_gene: TRBV7-2
j_gene: TRBJ2-5
CDR3nt: TGTGCCAGCAGCTTAGACAGGGTTCAGACCCAGTACTTC
CDR3aa: CASSLDRVQTQYF

d_gene: TRBD1
abundance: -
v_gene: TRBV7-9
j_gene: TRBJ2-7
CDR3nt: TGTGCCAGCACCTCCGGGACAGTACTTTCTCGGGGCTCCTACGAGCAGTACTTC
CDR3aa: CASTSGTVLSRGSYEQYF

d_gene: -
abundance: -
v_gene: TRBV11-2
j_gene: TRBJ1-4
CDR3nt: TGTGCCAGCAGCTTCCCAGGGAATGAAAAACTGTTTTTT
CDR3aa: CASSFPGNEKLFF

d_gene: -
abundance: -
v_gene: TRBV5-1
j_gene: TRBJ1-4
CDR3nt: TGCGCCAGCAGCGCCACCAGCGGGCCAACTAATGAAAAACTGTTTTTT
CDR3aa: CASSATSGPTNEKLFF

d_gene: TRBD1
abundance: -
v_gene: TRBV6-5
j_gene: TRBJ2-3
CDR3nt: TGTGCCAGCAGTCCGGGACAGTTGAACACAGATACGCAGTATTTT
CDR3aa: CASSPGQLNTDTQYF

d_gene: -
abundance: -
v_gene: TRBV15
j_gene: TRBJ1-5
CDR3nt: TGTGCCACCAGCAGAGATACCCAGGGAGGTGGGAATCAGCCCCAGCATTTT
CDR3aa: CATSRDTQGGGNQPQHF

d_gene: TRBD1
abundance: -
v_gene: TRBV6-6
j_gene: TRBJ2-7
CDR3nt: TGTGCCAGCAACCCCAGACAGGGGTTATCCTACGAGCAGTACTTC
CDR3aa: CASNPRQGLSYEQYF

d_gene: TRBD2
abundance: -
v_gene: TRBV7-8
j_gene: TRBJ2-7
CDR3nt: TGTGCCAGCAGCTTGGGACTAGCTTCCGAGCAGTACTTC
CDR3aa: CASSLGLASEQYF

d_gene: -
abundance: -
v_gene: TRBV6-5
j_gene: TRBJ2-7
CDR3nt: TGTGCCAGCAGTTACGCGAGATCCTACGAGCAGTACTTC
CDR3aa: CASSYARSYEQYF

d_gene: TRBD1
abundance: few
v_gene: TRBV5-1
j_gene: TRBJ1-1
CDR3nt: TGCGCCAGCAGTCCTCCCGGGACAGGGATCGGCACTGAAGCTTTCTTT
CDR3aa: CASSPPGTGIGTEAFF

d_gene: TRBD1
abundance: once
v_gene: TRBV7-9
j_gene: TRBJ1-1
CDR3nt: TGTGCCAGCAGCTCTACGGGGACAGCTCCTGAAGCTTTCTTT
CDR3aa: CASSSTGTAPEAFF

d_gene: -
abundance: -
v_gene: TRBV28
j_gene: TRBJ1-1
CDR3nt: TGTGCCAGCAGCCTTCTACTCGGAGGGGCGTACACTGAAGCTTTCTTT
CDR3aa: CASSLLLGGAYTEAFF

d_gene: TRBD2
abundance: -
v_gene: TRBV5-8
j_gene: TRBJ2-1
CDR3nt: TGTGCCAGCAGCTTGGGCCGACGGGAGGGGACTGAGCAGTTCTTC
CDR3aa: CASSLGRREGTEQFF

d_gene: -
abundance: -
v_gene: TRBV7-9
j_gene: TRBJ2-7
CDR3nt: TGTGCCAGCAGCTCTAGCCCGTCGAGCTCCTACGAGCAGTACTTC
CDR3aa: CASSSSPSSSYEQYF

d_gene: -
abundance: -
v_gene: TRBV7-3
j_gene: TRBJ2-1
CDR3nt: TGTGCCAGCAGCCCCCAACTAGATATCAATGAGCAGTTCTTC
CDR3aa: CASSPQLDINEQFF

d_gene: TRBD2
abundance: few
v_gene: TRBV5-4
j_gene: TRBJ2-3
CDR3nt: TGTGCCAGCAGCTCGGGACTAGCGGGAGGGGGTGATACGCAGTATTTT
CDR3aa: CASSSGLAGGGDTQYF

d_gene: -
abundance: -
v_gene: TRBV19
j_gene: TRBJ2-1
CDR3nt: TGTGCCAGTAGTGCGACTCGATACAATGAGCAGTTCTTC
CDR3aa: CASSATRYNEQFF

d_gene: -
abundance: -
v_gene: TRBV7-8
j_gene: TRBJ2-7
CDR3nt: TGTGCCAGCAGCTTAGTGTATGGGGACACCCTTAAGAACGAGCAGTACTTC
CDR3aa: CASSLVYGDTLKNEQYF

d_gene: TRBD1
abundance: -
v_gene: TRBV4-1
j_gene: TRBJ2-5
CDR3nt: TGCGCCAGCAGCTTCCGAGGGGGCGACGGGATTGACCAGTACTTC
CDR3aa: CASSFRGGDGIDQYF

d_gene: TRBD2
abundance: -
v_gene: TRBV5-1
j_gene: TRBJ2-1
CDR3nt: TGCGCCAGCAGCCCGGGACTAGCGGATTTCAATGAGCAGTTCTTC
CDR3aa: CASSPGLADFNEQFF

d_gene: TRBD1
abundance: -
v_gene: TRBV19
j_gene: TRBJ2-7
CDR3nt: TGTGCCAGTAAGCCGGGACAGGGGGCCTACGAGCAGTACTTC
CDR3aa: CASKPGQGAYEQYF

d_gene: TRBD2
abundance: -
v_gene: TRBV25-1
j_gene: TRBJ2-1
CDR3nt: TGTGCCAGCAGTGAAAGGGGTTTTGGACTAGGCCGCGCGGAGCAGTTCTTC
CDR3aa: CASSERGFGLGRAEQFF